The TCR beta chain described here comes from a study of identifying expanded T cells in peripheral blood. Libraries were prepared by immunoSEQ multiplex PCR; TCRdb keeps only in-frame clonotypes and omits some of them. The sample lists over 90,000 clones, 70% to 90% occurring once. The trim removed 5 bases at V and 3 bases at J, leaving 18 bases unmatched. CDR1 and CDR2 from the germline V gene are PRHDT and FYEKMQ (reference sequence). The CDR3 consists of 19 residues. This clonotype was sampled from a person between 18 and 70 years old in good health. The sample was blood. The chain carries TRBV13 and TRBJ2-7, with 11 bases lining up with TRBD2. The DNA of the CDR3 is TGTGCCAGCAGCCGCCAGGCGGGACTAGCGGTCGCAGCGGGCTACGAGCAGTACTTC. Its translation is CASSRQAGLAVAAGYEQYF.